The 15 T cell receptor beta chains in this list originate from one sample, sequenced in a study of cytomegalovirus exposure and HLA in healthy donors. A multiplex PCR was run with 60 Vbeta primers and 13 Jbeta primers. Profiled with immunoSEQ multiplex PCR; TCRdb holds only in-frame clones, not every one. The sample contains some 150,000 clones, roughly 80% of which appear only once. Sequencing used PBMCs. The receptors shown here come from a middle-aged man in good health and CMV-seropositive.

A few counts support this clone. This chain connects TRBV7-6 to TRBJ2-7, with a possible D match to TRBD2 (5 bases). Germline CDR1 and CDR2: SGHVS and FNYEAQ. The ends were cut back, 1 base at V and 3 bases at J, with 7 bases in the middle. This CDR3 region has 13 residues. The CDR3 is CASSLGTYYEQYF. The DNA of the CDR3 is TGTGCCAGCAGCTTAGGGACTTACTACGAGCAGTACTTC.

The chain has TRBV11-3 and TRBJ2-7; 7 bases are shared with TRBD2. This CDR3 region has 16 residues. Trimming at V came to 6 bases and at J to 2 bases, leaving 13 bases not matched to a gene. Germline loops: CDR1 SGHNT, CDR2 YENEEA. Here the CDR3 DNA reads TGTGCCAGCAGTCCGGGAGGACAAAGATCTACCTACGAGCAGTACTTC. This sequence encodes CASSPGGQRSTYEQYF.

The chain joins TRBV6-1 to TRBJ1-5; perhaps TRBD1 as D (6 bases). This CDR3 has 15 residues. V lost 6 bases and J 3 bases, leaving 15 bases between the germline ends. CDR1 and CDR2 from the germline V gene are MNHNS and SASEGT. The DNA for the CDR3 is TGTGCCAGCAGCCTTCGACAGGCGAACAATCAGCCCCAGCATTTT. Residues: CASSLRQANNQPQHF.

The chain links TRBV14 to TRBJ2-7; D not certain. V lost 0 bases, J lost 7 bases, and 16 bases lay in between. The CDR3 covers 15 residues. From germline, CDR1 is SGHDN and CDR2 FVKESK. CDR3 amino acids: CASSQEGSRLREQYF. CDR3 coding DNA: TGTGCCAGCAGCCAAGAGGGCAGTCGCCTAAGGGAGCAGTACTTC. Full variable domain (missing parts from reference TRBV14 and TRBJ2-7): EAGVTQFPSHSVIEKGQTVTLRCDPISGHDNLYWYRRVMGKEIKFLLHFVKESKQDESGMPNNRFLAERTGGTYSTLKVQPAELEDSGVYFCASSQEGSRLREQYFGPGTRLTVT.

This chain links TRBV19 with TRBJ1-5, with D maybe TRBD1 (5 bases). Looked up from germline, CDR1 is LNHDA and CDR2 is SQIVND (reference sequence). The V end lost 3 bases, the J end lost 4 bases, and 13 bases lay between the germline ends. This CDR3 spans 15 amino acids. The CDR3 coding sequence is TGTGCCAGTAGTATTTTGGGGGAGGGTAATCAGCCCCAGCATTTT. Amino acids: CASSILGEGNQPQHF.

The rearrangement links TRBV7-3 to TRBJ2-3; 8 bases map to TRBD2. The CDR3 has 15 amino acids. Losses at the gene ends were 1 base for V and 0 bases for J; bases not matched to a gene: 0. Germline values: CDR1 SGHTA, CDR2 FQGTGA. The CDR3 nucleotides are TGTGCCAGCAGCTTAATAGCGGGAAGCACAGATACGCAGTATTTT. Its protein is CASSLIAGSTDTQYF.

This clone was observed a few times. The chain combines TRBV7-9 with TRBJ2-2; 8 nucleotides line up with TRBD2. Germline CDR1 is SEHNR and CDR2 is FQNEAQ (reference sequence). This CDR3 is built from 15 residues. The junction had 6 bases not matched to a gene; V was cut back by 5 bases and J by 4 bases. The CDR3 reads CASSLTGGATGELFF. Written as DNA, the CDR3 is TGTGCCAGCAGCCTAACCGGGGGGGCCACCGGGGAGCTGTTTTTT.

CDR3 sequence (DNA): TGTGCCAGCAGGGGGGGGGCTAGCGGGAGATATGAGCAGTTCTTC. Its protein product is CASRGGASGRYEQFF. This sequence joins TRBV7-3 and TRBJ2-1, with 10 nucleotides matching TRBD2. The germline gives CDR1 SGHTA, CDR2 FQGTGA. The CDR3 runs to 15 residues. J was trimmed by 8 bases and V by 6 bases; bases with no gene match: 10.

This chain uses TRBV28 with TRBJ2-7; 9 bases agree with TRBD1. CDR1 and CDR2 (germline): MDHEN, SYDVKM. The CDR3 loop spans 14 amino acids. The junction had 6 bases not matched to a gene; V was cut back by 6 bases and J by 3 bases. CDR3 in amino acids: CASRGGQGIYEQYF. CDR3 nucleotides: TGTGCCAGCAGAGGGGGACAGGGCATCTACGAGCAGTACTTC.

This clone was detected only a few times. The chain links TRBV5-8 to TRBJ2-5; maybe TRBD2 (5 bases). Trimming left V 1 base short and J 4 bases short, with 8 bases between. The CDR3 extends over 13 amino acids. Germline values: CDR1 SGHTS, CDR2 YDEGEE. The CDR3 reads CASSLNRGETQYF. For the CDR3, the DNA is TGTGCCAGCAGCTTGAACCGGGGAGAGACCCAGTACTTC.

This chain joins TRBV5-1 and TRBJ2-2, with D possibly matching TRBD1 (6 bases). Per the germline V gene, CDR1 is SGHRS and CDR2 is YFSETQ. V was clipped by 1 base and J by 5 bases, with 12 bases between them. This CDR3 has 15 residues. The CDR3 coding sequence is TGCGCCAGCAGCTTGTTACAGGGATGGACCGGGGAGCTGTTTTTT. This translates into CASSLLQGWTGELFF. Using reference TRBV5-1 and TRBJ2-2 for the parts outside the CDR3, the full variable domain is KAGVTQTPRYLIKTRGQQVTLSCSPISGHRSVSWYQQTPGQGLQFLFEYFSETQRNKGNFPGRFSGRQFSNSRSEMNVSTLELGDSALYLCASSLLQGWTGELFFGEGSRLTVL.

The gene calls are TRBV5-1 and TRBJ1-1; the D gene is possibly TRBD1 (6 bases). The length of the CDR3 is 15 residues. Germline V CDR1 and CDR2: SGHRS, YFSETQ. Trimming removed 5 bases from V and 2 bases from J, with 16 bases in between. The CDR3 reads CASRAGATGNTEAFF. In DNA form, the CDR3 reads TGCGCCAGCAGGGCGGGGGCTACTGGAAACACTGAAGCTTTCTTT.

The rearrangement links TRBV5-1 to TRBJ1-2, with D uncertain. V was clipped by 3 bases and J by 7 bases, with 22 bases between them. Per germline, CDR1 SGHRS and CDR2 YFSETQ. The CDR3 is made up of 16 amino acids. The CDR3 region has the DNA TGCGCCAGCAGCTCTGGATTTACTGCGGACTACTCTGGCTACACCTTC. This codes for CASSSGFTADYSGYTF.

The V gene is TRBV11-3, the J gene TRBJ1-6; D may be TRBD1 (6 bases). CDR3 length: 15 residues. CDR1 SGHNT and CDR2 YENEEA come from the germline V gene. Trimming took off 5 bases at V and 6 bases at J, with 14 bases between the two ends. As DNA, the CDR3 is TGTGCCAGCAGCCGGGCAGGGGCCGGTAATTCACCCCTCCACTTT. Its translation is CASSRAGAGNSPLHF. The variable domain in full, completed from reference TRBV11-3 and TRBJ1-6, reads EAGVVQSPRYKIIEKKQPVAFWCNPISGHNTLYWYLQNLGQGPELLIRYENEEAVDDSQLPKDRFSAERLKGVDSTLKIQPAELGDSAVYLCASSRAGAGNSPLHFGNGTRLTVT.

The table lists this clone with a count of one. This chain uses TRBV9 with TRBJ2-5, with D uncertain. Trimming left V 0 bases short and J 5 bases short, with 14 bases between. The CDR3 is 15 amino acids. Germline V gene lookup returns CDR1 SGDLS and CDR2 YYNGEE. The CDR3 nucleotides are TGTGCCAGCAGCGTAGAGCCCGATCCGTCTGAGACCCAGTACTTC. This encodes CASSVEPDPSETQYF.